The 28 T cell receptor beta chains listed next were all sequenced from one sample in a study of blood T cell repertoires in COVID-19. Assay used: immunoSEQ multiplex PCR; TCRdb lists only in-frame clones, some missing. The sample lists some 120,000 clones, roughly three quarters occurring once. Sequencing was done on a sample of peripheral blood. The origin of the receptors is a human donor in a cohort sampled during active COVID-19.

This clone was seen a few times. The J gene is TRBJ2-7, the V gene TRBV5-4; the match to TRBD1 covers 8 bases. The ends lost 5 bases at V and 2 bases at J; junction bases unmatched: 3. The CDR3 runs to 13 residues. Germline CDR1 is SGHNT and CDR2 is YYREEE (reference sequence). As DNA, the CDR3 is TGTGCCAGCAGTGGACAGGGTCCCTACGAGCAGTACTTC. Protein sequence: CASSGQGPYEQYF.

Here the CDR3 DNA reads TGTGCCAGCAGTTACCCGTATAGCGACACCATATATTTT. It is translated as CASSYPYSDTIYF. V and J are TRBV6-5 and TRBJ1-3, with D unresolved. Germline V CDR1 and CDR2: MNHEY, SVGAGI. The CDR3 has 13 residues. Trimming stripped 2 bases from V and 8 bases from J, with 10 bases between.

A single count supports this clone. The V call is TRBV12-5, the J call TRBJ1-1; no reliable D call. The ends were cut back, 3 bases at V and 11 bases at J, with 13 bases in the middle. Germline V gives CDR1 LGHNT, CDR2 FRNRAP. This CDR3 is 12 amino acids long. The CDR3 region has the DNA TGTGCTAGTGGTTTTAGTGGAGGGAAGGCTTTCTTT. Its protein is CASGFSGGKAFF.

The chain couples TRBV10-3 to TRBJ1-2; 9 bases fit TRBD1. The CDR3 runs to 13 residues. V lost 6 bases, J lost 6 bases, and 5 bases stayed unmatched. In germline, CDR1 is ENHRY, CDR2 SYGVKD. The CDR3 loop is CAIRGDRVDGYTF. The DNA of the CDR3 is TGTGCCATCAGGGGGGACAGGGTCGATGGCTACACCTTC.

This clone was counted a single time. The J gene is TRBJ2-7, the V gene TRBV7-9, with a weak D call TRBD2 (6 bases). V lost 4 bases, J lost 3 bases, and 19 bases lay in between. The CDR3 contains 16 residues. The germline V gene encodes CDR1 SEHNR and CDR2 FQNEAQ (reference sequence). Here the CDR3 reads CASSSLYGRDGYEQYF. The CDR3 DNA follows: TGTGCCAGCAGCTCCCTCTATGGGCGGGACGGCTACGAGCAGTACTTC.

This chain uses TRBV7-2 with TRBJ1-2; 8 nucleotides match TRBD1. The CDR3 is made up of 14 amino acids. Germline CDR1 SGHTA, CDR2 FQGNSA. V lost 1 base, J lost 4 bases, and 2 bases stayed unmatched. CDR3 nucleotides: TGTGCCAGCAGCTTAGACGGACAGGGCTATGGCTACACCTTC. Translating gives CASSLDGQGYGYTF. The variable domain in full, completed from reference TRBV7-2 and TRBJ1-2, reads GAGVSQSPSNKVTEKGKDVELRCDPISGHTALYWYRQSLGQGLEFLIYFQGNSAPDKSGLPSDRFSAERTGGSVSTLTIQRTQQEDSAVYLCASSLDGQGYGYTFGSGTRLTVV.

The CDR3 sequence is CASSRDRDPTDTQYF. DNA for the CDR3: TGCGCCAGCAGCCGAGACAGGGATCCCACAGATACGCAGTATTTT. The genes are TRBV4-1 and TRBJ2-3; 7 positions agree with TRBD1. J was trimmed by 2 bases and V by 4 bases; bases with no gene match: 6. The CDR3 is 15 amino acids. The germline gives CDR1 MGHRA, CDR2 YSYEKL.

This sequence joins TRBV28 and TRBJ2-7; 8 bases align to TRBD1. The CDR3 is made up of 14 amino acids. The germline gives CDR1 MDHEN, CDR2 SYDVKM. Unmatched junction bases numbered 4, after V lost 5 bases and J lost 1 base. The CDR3 spells CASSRDRGSYEQYF. DNA of the CDR3: TGTGCCAGCAGTCGTGACAGGGGATCCTACGAGCAGTACTTC. Variable domain in full (rest from reference TRBV28 and TRBJ2-7): DVKVTQSSRYLVKRTGEKVFLECVQDMDHENMFWYRQDPGLGLRLIYFSYDVKMKEKGDIPEGYSVSREKKERFSLILESASTNQTSMYLCASSRDRGSYEQYFGPGTRLTVT.

The V call is TRBV28, the J call TRBJ1-5; D unresolved. CDR3 length: 12 residues. Trimming removed 4 bases at V and 7 bases at J, with 8 bases between. CDR1 is MDHEN, CDR2 SYDVKM, per germline. The CDR3 coding sequence is TGTGCCAGCAGTTGGGTACAGCAGCCCCAGCATTTT. The encoded protein is CASSWVQQPQHF. Full variable domain (remainder filled in from reference TRBV28 and TRBJ1-5): DVKVTQSSRYLVKRTGEKVFLECVQDMDHENMFWYRQDPGLGLRLIYFSYDVKMKEKGDIPEGYSVSREKKERFSLILESASTNQTSMYLCASSWVQQPQHFGDGTRLSIL.

This rearrangement joins TRBV7-9 to TRBJ1-2; 8 bases map to TRBD1. CDR1 SEHNR and CDR2 FQNEAQ come from the germline V gene (reference sequence). V trimming: 5 bases; J trimming: 8 bases; junction bases outside the gene matches: 7. The CDR3 is made up of 13 amino acids. CDR3 loop: CASSIGQGDGYTF. The CDR3 nucleotides are TGTGCCAGCAGCATCGGACAGGGAGACGGCTACACCTTC.

The gene calls are TRBV7-9 and TRBJ1-1; TRBD1 matches 10 bases. Per the germline V gene, CDR1 is SEHNR and CDR2 is FQNEAQ (reference sequence). V gave up 6 bases and J gave up 4 bases; unmatched junction bases: 11. The CDR3 runs 16 residues. The chain's CDR3 is CASREGQGVIFTEAFF. The CDR3, as DNA: TGTGCCAGCAGGGAAGGACAGGGGGTAATCTTCACTGAAGCTTTCTTT.

The rearrangement uses TRBV28 and TRBJ2-1; D may be TRBD2 (6 bases). Trimming took off 7 bases at V and 8 bases at J, with 24 bases between the two ends. The CDR3 consists of 16 residues. Looked up from germline, CDR1 is MDHEN and CDR2 is SYDVKM. CDR3 protein: CASTPGDFGWGDEQFF. As DNA, the CDR3 is TGTGCCAGCACCCCCGGGGACTTCGGTTGGGGCGATGAGCAGTTCTTC.

This clone has just one count. The chain couples TRBV5-1 to TRBJ2-1, with D perhaps matching TRBD2 (6 bases). Trimming took 3 bases from V and 7 from J, leaving 17 bases between them. The CDR3 is made up of 15 amino acids. CDR1 is SGHRS, CDR2 YFSETQ, per germline. The CDR3 nucleotides are TGCGCCAGCAGCTCCCGGGACTCCGGGGATAATGAGCAGTTCTTC. It codes for CASSSRDSGDNEQFF.

This chain joins TRBV5-1 and TRBJ2-7; maybe TRBD2 (8 bases). V lost 4 bases to trimming and J lost 6 bases, with 14 bases between them. The V gene's germline CDR1 is SGHRS and CDR2 YFSETQ. The CDR3 length is 13 residues. The CDR3 here is CASSPGGGPEQYF. The DNA of the CDR3 is TGCGCCAGCAGCCCGGGAGGGGGCCCCGAGCAGTACTTC.

The gene calls are TRBV2 and TRBJ2-7; TRBD1 aligns across 7 bases. With 6 bases clipped from V and 0 bases from J, the junction kept 5 bases outside the gene matches. Germline-derived CDR1 and CDR2 are SNHLY and FYNNEI. This CDR3 region has 14 residues. The CDR3 protein is CASRPGQNSYEQYF. The CDR3 bases are TGTGCCAGCAGGCCGGGACAGAACTCCTACGAGCAGTACTTC.

The chain carries TRBV11-3 and TRBJ2-7; TRBD1 matches 8 bases. This CDR3 region has 16 residues. Germline V gene sequence: CDR1 SGHNT, CDR2 YENEEA. V was clipped by 0 bases and J by 3 bases; unmatched bases: 7. The CDR3 reads CASSLDCVGQDYEQYF. The CDR3, as DNA: TGTGCCAGCAGCTTAGATTGTGTGGGACAGGACTACGAGCAGTACTTC.

The rearrangement uses TRBV27 and TRBJ1-1, with 9 bases matching TRBD1. The CDR3 spans 16 residues. Germline-derived CDR1 and CDR2 are MNHEY and SMNVEV (reference sequence). The junction had 5 bases not matched to a gene; V was cut back by 2 bases and J by 1 base. CDR3 in amino acids: CASSLATGGANTEAFF. Written as DNA, the CDR3 is TGTGCCAGCAGTTTAGCTACAGGGGGCGCGAACACTGAAGCTTTCTTT.

The chain has TRBV7-9 and TRBJ2-3, with TRBD2 as a possible D gene (6 bases). Trimming left V 1 base short and J 4 bases short, with 15 bases between. CDR1 is SEHNR, CDR2 FQNEAQ, per germline (reference sequence). The CDR3 extends over 16 amino acids. This CDR3 is CASSLVLARGADTQYF. As DNA, the CDR3 is TGTGCCAGCAGCTTAGTTCTAGCGCGGGGAGCAGATACGCAGTATTTT.

This chain links TRBV28 with TRBJ2-3, with 10 bases that match TRBD2. V was pared by 2 bases and J by 0 bases, with 5 bases of the junction left unmatched. The CDR3 runs to 17 residues. CDR1 is MDHEN and CDR2 is SYDVKM in the germline V gene. Here the CDR3 reads CASSLPLAGVSTDTQYF. Here the CDR3 DNA reads TGTGCCAGCAGTTTACCTCTAGCGGGAGTTAGCACAGATACGCAGTATTTT.

The chain is built from TRBV29-1 and TRBJ1-2; D gene ambiguous. V lost 6 bases, J lost 5 bases, and 22 bases lay in between. Looked up from germline, CDR1 is SQVTM and CDR2 is ANQGSEA. CDR3 size: 15 residues. The CDR3 loop is CSVTDSTTLPYGYTF. For the CDR3, the DNA is TGCAGCGTCACGGACTCTACCACTCTGCCTTATGGCTACACCTTC.

The chain has TRBV13 and TRBJ2-7; D might be TRBD1 (6 bases). Germline CDR1 reads PRHDT; CDR2 reads FYEKMQ (reference sequence). The CDR3 loop spans 15 amino acids. Deletions cut 0 bases from V and 0 bases from J, with 9 bases between. The CDR3 loop reads CASSLGSGDSYEQYF. CDR3 in DNA: TGTGCCAGCAGCTTAGGGTCAGGGGACTCCTACGAGCAGTACTTC.

The chain couples TRBV4-1 to TRBJ2-7, with 8 bases that match TRBD1. The CDR3 length is 16 residues. The junction had 6 bases not matched to a gene; V was cut back by 0 bases and J by 2 bases. The germline gives CDR1 MGHRA, CDR2 YSYEKL. CDR3 bases: TGCGCCAGCAGCCAAGAGATCGCAGGGGGCACCTACGAGCAGTACTTC. It is translated as CASSQEIAGGTYEQYF.

The rearrangement uses TRBV19 and TRBJ2-7, with TRBD1 as a possible D gene (6 bases). The ends were cut back, 10 bases at V and 4 bases at J, with 20 bases in the middle. The CDR3 spans 14 residues. Germline CDR1 is LNHDA and CDR2 is SQIVND (reference sequence). The CDR3 loop reads CATTDRNGEYEQYF. The CDR3 DNA follows: TGTGCCACCACCGACAGGAATGGGGAATACGAGCAGTACTTC.

The chain links TRBV7-2 to TRBJ2-1; 11 bases are shared with TRBD2. Germline-derived CDR1 and CDR2 are SGHTA and FQGNSA. The junction had 9 bases not matched to a gene; V was cut back by 5 bases and J by 3 bases. There are 17 residues in the CDR3. CDR3 residues: CASSPDGLAGRYNEQFF. CDR3 sequence (DNA): TGTGCCAGCAGCCCGGATGGACTAGCGGGCCGCTACAATGAGCAGTTCTTC.

This clone was detected once. The CDR3 DNA follows: TGCGCCAGCAGCTTTTCAGGTAGTAACTATGGCTACACCTTC. Translation gives CASSFSGSNYGYTF. The chain is built from TRBV5-1 and TRBJ1-2; D is unresolved. Germline lookup yields CDR1 SGHRS and CDR2 YFSETQ. V was shortened by 2 bases and J by 1 base, with 9 bases between the two germline ends. The CDR3 loop spans 14 amino acids.

This chain connects TRBV12-3 or TRBV12-4 to TRBJ1-2, with 7 nucleotides matching TRBD1. The V gene end was trimmed by 10 bases and the J gene end by 8 bases; junction bases not matched to a gene: 7. This CDR3 has 11 residues. The CDR3 nucleotides are TGTGCCACGACAGGGAGTAAGGGCTACACCTTC. This gives the protein CATTGSKGYTF.

The rearrangement uses TRBV4-1 and TRBJ2-7, with a tentative D call TRBD1 (6 bases). The CDR3 is 16 residues long. Trimming cost V 1 base and J 1 base, with 14 bases left between them. CDR1 and CDR2 (germline): MGHRA, YSYEKL. For the CDR3, the DNA is TGCGCCAGCAGCCAAGGGGGACACTTGTCTTCCTACGAGCAGTACTTC. This codes for CASSQGGHLSSYEQYF.

The rearrangement joins TRBV7-9 to TRBJ1-1, with D possibly being TRBD1 (5 bases). From germline, CDR1 is SEHNR and CDR2 FQNEAQ (reference sequence). This CDR3 contains 15 residues. The ends were cut back, 0 bases at V and 1 base at J, with 9 bases in the middle. The CDR3 loop reads CASSLARQGNTEAFF. Written as DNA, the CDR3 is TGTGCCAGCAGCTTAGCGCGGCAGGGGAACACTGAAGCTTTCTTT.